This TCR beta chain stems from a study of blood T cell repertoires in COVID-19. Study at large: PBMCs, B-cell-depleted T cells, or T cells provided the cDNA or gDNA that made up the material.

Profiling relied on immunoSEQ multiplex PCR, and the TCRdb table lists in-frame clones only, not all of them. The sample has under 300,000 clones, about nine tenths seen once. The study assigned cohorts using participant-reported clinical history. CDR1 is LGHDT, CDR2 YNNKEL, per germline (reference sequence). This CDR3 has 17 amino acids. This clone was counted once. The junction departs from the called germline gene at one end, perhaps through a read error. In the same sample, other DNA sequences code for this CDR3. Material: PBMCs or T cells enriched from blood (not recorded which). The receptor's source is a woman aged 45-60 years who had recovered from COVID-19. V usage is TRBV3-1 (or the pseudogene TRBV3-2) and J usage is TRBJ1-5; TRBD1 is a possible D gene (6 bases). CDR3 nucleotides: TGTGCTAGCAGCCAAGGGGGGCAGGGGTCGAGCAATCAGCCCCAGCATTTT. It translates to CASSQGGQGSSNQPQHF.